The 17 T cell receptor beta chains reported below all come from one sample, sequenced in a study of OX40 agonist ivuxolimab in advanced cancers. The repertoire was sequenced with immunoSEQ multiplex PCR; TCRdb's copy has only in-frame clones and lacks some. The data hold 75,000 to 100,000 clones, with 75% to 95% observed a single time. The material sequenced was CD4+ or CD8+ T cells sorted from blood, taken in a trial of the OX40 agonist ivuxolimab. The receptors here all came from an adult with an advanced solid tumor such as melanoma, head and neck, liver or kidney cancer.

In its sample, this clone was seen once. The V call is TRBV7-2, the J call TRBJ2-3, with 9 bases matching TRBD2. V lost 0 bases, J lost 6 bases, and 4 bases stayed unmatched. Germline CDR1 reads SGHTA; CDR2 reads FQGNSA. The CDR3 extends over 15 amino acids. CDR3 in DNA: TGTGCCAGCAGCTTAGCGGCGGGAGGGGCGGATACGCAGTATTTT. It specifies CASSLAAGGADTQYF.

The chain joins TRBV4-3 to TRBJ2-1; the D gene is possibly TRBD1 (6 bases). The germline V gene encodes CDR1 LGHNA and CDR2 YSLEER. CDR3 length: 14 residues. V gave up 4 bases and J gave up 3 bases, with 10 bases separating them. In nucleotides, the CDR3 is TGCGCCAGCAGCCTCCGGGACAACTACAATGAGCAGTTCTTC. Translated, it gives CASSLRDNYNEQFF.

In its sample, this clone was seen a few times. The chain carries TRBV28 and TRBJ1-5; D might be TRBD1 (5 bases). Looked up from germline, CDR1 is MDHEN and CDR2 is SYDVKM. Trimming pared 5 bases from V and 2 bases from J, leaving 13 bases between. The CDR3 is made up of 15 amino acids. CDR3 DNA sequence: TGTGCCAGCAGTGGCGGACAACGCCGCAATCAGCCCCAGCATTTT. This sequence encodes CASSGGQRRNQPQHF.

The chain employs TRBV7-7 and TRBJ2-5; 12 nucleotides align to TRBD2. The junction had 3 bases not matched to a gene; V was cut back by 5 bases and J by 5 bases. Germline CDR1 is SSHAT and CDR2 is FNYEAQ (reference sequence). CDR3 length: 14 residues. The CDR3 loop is CASSPTSGRETQYF. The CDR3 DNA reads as TGTGCCAGCAGCCCTACTAGCGGGAGGGAGACCCAGTACTTC.

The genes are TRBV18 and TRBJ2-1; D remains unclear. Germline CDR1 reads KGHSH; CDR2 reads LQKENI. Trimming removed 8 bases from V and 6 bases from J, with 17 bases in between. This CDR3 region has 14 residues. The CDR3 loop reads CASKDDSRGNEQFF. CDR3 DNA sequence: TGTGCCAGCAAGGACGATTCGAGAGGCAATGAGCAGTTCTTC.

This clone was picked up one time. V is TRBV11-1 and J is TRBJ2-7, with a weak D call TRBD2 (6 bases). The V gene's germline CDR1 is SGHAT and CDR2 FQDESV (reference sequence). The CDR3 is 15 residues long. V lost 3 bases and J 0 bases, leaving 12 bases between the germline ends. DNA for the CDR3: TGTGCCAGCAGCTTTTCTAGCGATTACTCCTACGAGCAGTACTTC. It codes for CASSFSSDYSYEQYF.

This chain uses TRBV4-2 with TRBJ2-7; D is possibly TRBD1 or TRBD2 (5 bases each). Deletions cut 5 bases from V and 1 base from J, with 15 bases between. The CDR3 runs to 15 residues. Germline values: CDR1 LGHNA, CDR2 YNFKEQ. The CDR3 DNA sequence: TGTGCCAGCAGCTCCTCGGGACCTAGATCCTACGAGCAGTACTTC. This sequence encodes CASSSSGPRSYEQYF.

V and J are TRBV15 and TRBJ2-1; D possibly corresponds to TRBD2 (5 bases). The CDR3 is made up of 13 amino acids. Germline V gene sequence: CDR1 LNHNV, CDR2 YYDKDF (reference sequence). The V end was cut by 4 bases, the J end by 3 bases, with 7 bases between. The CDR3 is CATSTDYYNEQFF. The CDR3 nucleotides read TGTGCCACCAGCACCGACTACTACAATGAGCAGTTCTTC.

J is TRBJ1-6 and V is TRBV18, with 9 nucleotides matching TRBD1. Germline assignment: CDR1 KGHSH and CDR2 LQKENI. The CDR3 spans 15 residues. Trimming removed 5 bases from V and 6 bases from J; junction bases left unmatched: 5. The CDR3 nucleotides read TGTGCCAGCTCATCCGGACAGGGGACTAATTCACCCCTCCACTTT. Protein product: CASSSGQGTNSPLHF.

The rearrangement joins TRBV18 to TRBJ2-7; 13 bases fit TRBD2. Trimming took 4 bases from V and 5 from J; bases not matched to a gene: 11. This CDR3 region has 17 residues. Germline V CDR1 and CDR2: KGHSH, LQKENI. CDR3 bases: TGTGCCAGCTCACAACTAGACGGACTAGCGGGAGTAAACGAGCAGTACTTC. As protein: CASSQLDGLAGVNEQYF.

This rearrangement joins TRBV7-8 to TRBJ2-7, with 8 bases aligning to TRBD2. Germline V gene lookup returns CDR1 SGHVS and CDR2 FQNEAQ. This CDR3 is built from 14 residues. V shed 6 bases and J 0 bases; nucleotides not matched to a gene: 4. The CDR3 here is CASRGAGVSYEQYF. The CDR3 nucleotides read TGTGCCAGCAGGGGAGCGGGGGTCTCCTACGAGCAGTACTTC. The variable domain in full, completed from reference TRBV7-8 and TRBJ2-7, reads GAGVSQSPRYKVAKRGQDVALRCDPISGHVSLFWYQQALGQGPEFLTYFQNEAQLDKSGLPSDRFFAERPEGSVSTLKIQRTQQEDSAVYLCASRGAGVSYEQYFGPGTRLTVT.

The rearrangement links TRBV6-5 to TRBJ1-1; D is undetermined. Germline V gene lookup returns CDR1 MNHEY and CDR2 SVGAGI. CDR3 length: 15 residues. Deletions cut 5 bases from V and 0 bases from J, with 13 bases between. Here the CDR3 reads CASSQFRHLNTEAFF. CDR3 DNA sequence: TGTGCCAGCAGTCAATTTCGACATCTGAACACTGAAGCTTTCTTT.

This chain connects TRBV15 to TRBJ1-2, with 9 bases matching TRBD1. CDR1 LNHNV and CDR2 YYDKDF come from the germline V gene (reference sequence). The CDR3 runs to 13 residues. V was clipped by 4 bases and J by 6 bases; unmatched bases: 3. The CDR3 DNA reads TGTGCCACCAGCACAACAGGGGGCAATGGCTACACCTTC. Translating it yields CATSTTGGNGYTF.

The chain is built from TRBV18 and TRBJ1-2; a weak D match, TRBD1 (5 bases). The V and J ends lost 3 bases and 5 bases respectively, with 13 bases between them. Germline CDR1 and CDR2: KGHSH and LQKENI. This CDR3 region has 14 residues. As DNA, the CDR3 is TGTGCCAGCTCACCCCTAGGGGATGCATATGGCTACACCTTC. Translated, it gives CASSPLGDAYGYTF. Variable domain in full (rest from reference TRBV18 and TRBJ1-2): NAGVMQNPRHLVRRRGQEARLRCSPMKGHSHVYWYRQLPEEGLKFMVYLQKENIIDESGMPKERFSAEFPKEGPSILRIQQVVRGDSAAYFCASSPLGDAYGYTFGSGTRLTVV.

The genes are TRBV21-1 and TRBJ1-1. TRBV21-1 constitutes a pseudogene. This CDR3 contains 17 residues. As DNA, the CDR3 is TGTGCCAGCAGCAAAGGGGGGACGATCCTGAGGTTGGCTGAAGCTTTCTTT. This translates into CASSKGGTILRLAEAFF.

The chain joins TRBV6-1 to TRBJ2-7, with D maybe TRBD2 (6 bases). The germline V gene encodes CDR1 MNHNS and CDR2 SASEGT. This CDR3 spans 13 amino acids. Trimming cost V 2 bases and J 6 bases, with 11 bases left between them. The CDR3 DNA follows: TGTGCCAGCAGTGAACAGCAGGGAGGCGAGCAGTACTTC. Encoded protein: CASSEQQGGEQYF.

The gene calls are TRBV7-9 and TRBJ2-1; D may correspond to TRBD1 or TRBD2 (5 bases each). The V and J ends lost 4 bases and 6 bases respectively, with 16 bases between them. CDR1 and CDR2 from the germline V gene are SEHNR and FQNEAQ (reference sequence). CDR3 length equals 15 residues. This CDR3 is CASSSAGFGGNEQFF. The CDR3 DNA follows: TGTGCCAGCAGCTCGGCGGGTTTTGGGGGCAATGAGCAGTTCTTC.